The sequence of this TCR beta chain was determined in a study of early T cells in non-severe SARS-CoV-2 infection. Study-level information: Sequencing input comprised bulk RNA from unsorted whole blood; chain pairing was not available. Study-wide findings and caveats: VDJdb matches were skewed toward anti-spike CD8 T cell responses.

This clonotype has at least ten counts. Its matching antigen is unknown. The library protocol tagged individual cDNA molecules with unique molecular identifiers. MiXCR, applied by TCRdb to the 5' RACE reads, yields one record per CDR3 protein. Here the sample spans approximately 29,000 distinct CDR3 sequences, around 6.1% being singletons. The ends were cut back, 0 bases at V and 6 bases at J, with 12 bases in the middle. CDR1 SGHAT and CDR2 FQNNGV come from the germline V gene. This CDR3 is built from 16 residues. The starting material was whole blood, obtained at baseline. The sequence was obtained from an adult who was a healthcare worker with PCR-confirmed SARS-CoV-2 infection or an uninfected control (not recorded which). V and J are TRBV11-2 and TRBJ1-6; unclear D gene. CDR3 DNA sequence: TGTGCCAGCAGCTTAGATCACCTGTCCCTTAATTCACCCCTCCACTTT. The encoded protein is CASSLDHLSLNSPLHF.